Listed below are T cell receptor beta chains from one sample, sequenced in a study of blood T cell repertoires in COVID-19. Assay used: immunoSEQ multiplex PCR; TCRdb lists only in-frame clones, some missing. The table includes roughly 290,000 clones, roughly 80% detected once. The source material was peripheral blood. These receptors were obtained from a person aged 70 to 79 with COVID-19, enrolled during active disease. The CDR3 runs from the conserved cysteine through the conserved F or W. D genes are given only for firm matches. Part of the rows lack a size; the others show once, few, many or a class for expanded clones.

J gene | clone size | V gene | D gene | CDR3 DNA | CDR3 protein
TRBJ1-5 | NA | TRBV27 | NA | TGTGCCAGCAGTTTATCGAATTTTGTCGGGGGCAATCAGCCCCAGCATTTT | CASSLSNFVGGNQPQHF
TRBJ2-1 | NA | TRBV28 | NA | TGTGCCAGCAGTTTGAGACAGGAGTACAATGAGCAGTTCTTC | CASSLRQEYNEQFF
TRBJ1-5 | NA | TRBV5-5 | NA | TGTGCCAGCAGCCTCGTCTTTAGCAATCAGCCCCAGCATTTT | CASSLVFSNQPQHF
TRBJ2-7 | few | TRBV5-1 | NA | TGCGCCAGCAGCCCCTGGGGGGGCCGGAGCTCCTACGAGCAGTACTTC | CASSPWGGRSSYEQYF
TRBJ1-5 | NA | TRBV4-1 | NA | TGCGCCAGCAGCCAAGATCCAGGAAATCAGCCCCAGCATTTT | CASSQDPGNQPQHF
TRBJ1-5 | few | TRBV3-1/TRBV3-2 | NA | TGTGCCAGCAGCCTCAACGCGGGGGGCTATCAGCCCCAGCATTTT | CASSLNAGGYQPQHF
TRBJ2-7 | NA | TRBV30 | TRBD1 | TGTGCCTGGAGCCATGGGAACAGGGGTTACGAGCAGTACTTC | CAWSHGNRGYEQYF
TRBJ2-5 | NA | TRBV3-1/TRBV3-2 | TRBD2 | TGTGCCAGCAGCCCGAGACTAGCGGGAGTAGGAGGAGAGACCCAGTACTTC | CASSPRLAGVGGETQYF
TRBJ1-6 | NA | TRBV4-2 | NA | TGTGCCAGCAGCCAAGCGGACATATCCTTCACCCTCCACTTT | CASSQADISFTLHF
TRBJ1-1 | NA | TRBV7-9 | TRBD1 | TGTGCCAGCAGCCGACAGGGAATACAAGCTTTCTTT | CASSRQGIQAFF
TRBJ1-6 | NA | TRBV27 | TRBD1 | TGTGCCAGCAGTTTGTCCGGGACAGAGAATTCACCCCTCCACTTT | CASSLSGTENSPLHF
TRBJ1-6 | NA | TRBV12-3/TRBV12-4 | NA | TGTGCCAGCTCTATTAAACATAATTCACCCCTCCACTTT | CASSIKHNSPLHF
TRBJ2-5 | NA | TRBV28 | TRBD2 | TGTGCCAGCAACCCGGGAGGTCGGGAGACCCAGTACTTC | CASNPGGRETQYF
TRBJ1-5 | NA | TRBV2 | NA | TGTGCCAGCAGTGAAGGGGGCAGTCGCAATCAGCCCCAGCATTTT | CASSEGGSRNQPQHF
TRBJ2-2 | NA | TRBV19 | NA | TGTGCCAGTAGTACCTCAGGGGTTTATCCCGGGGAGCTGTTTTTT | CASSTSGVYPGELFF
TRBJ1-5 | NA | TRBV6-5 | NA | TGTGCCAGCAGAAGACCAGGGGGCAATCAGCCCCAGCATTTT | CASRRPGGNQPQHF
TRBJ1-1 | NA | TRBV19 | NA | TGTGCCAGTAGTAGGGGGGTTGAAGCTTTCTTT | CASSRGVEAFF